The T cell receptor beta chain under discussion was sequenced for a study of T cells in Graves' hyperthyroidism and ophthalmopathy. From RNA transcripts, TCR beta CDR3 regions were amplified. HTBI primers were employed in a first-round RT-PCR of the TCR CDR3. TCRdb reanalysed the multiplex PCR reads using MiXCR and keeps one entry per CDR3 protein. The repertoire includes approximately 270,000 distinct CDR3 sequences, more than 14% of them detected once, and roughly 14% sits in the top ten. At least ten counts were recorded for this clonotype. V lost 1 base to trimming and J lost 6 bases; unmatched junction nucleotides: 8. The CDR3 runs 16 residues. Germline CDR1 reads GTSNPN; CDR2 reads SVGIG (reference sequence). Patients were aged 18 to 65, had disease duration under 2 months, and had newly diagnosed hyperthyroidism. It was uncontrolled infection, other autoimmune disease, pregnancy or lactation that excluded patients. The blood sample was taken at first hyperthyroidism diagnosis, before any ophthalmopathy symptoms.

The sequenced sample consisted of blood. This TCR derives from a woman in her thirties or forties with Graves' hyperthyroidism that later progressed to Graves' ophthalmopathy. J is TRBJ2-3 and V is TRBV30, with 12 bases aligning to TRBD1. CDR3 DNA: TGTGCCTGGAGTGGTCCGGGACAGGGGGCGACTGATACGCAGTATTTT. Protein: CAWSGPGQGATDTQYF.